This T cell receptor (beta chain) was retrieved from a study of siplizumab effects on memory and regulatory T cells. Study-wide findings and caveats: The naive T cell population seemed more diverse than memory cells and seemed a major contributor to the alloresponse.

Data came from immunoSEQ multiplex PCR; TCRdb stores just in-frame clones and leaves some out. The repertoire consists of roughly 120,000 clones, with around 92% occurring once and the leading ten covering about 0.78%. Details on this clone: Its antigen is undetermined.

Germline lookup yields CDR1 LNHNV and CDR2 YYDKDF (reference sequence). The CDR3 contains 15 residues. Unmatched junction bases numbered 14, after V lost 9 bases and J lost 6 bases. This rearrangement joins TRBV15 to TRBJ2-7; 10 bases align to TRBD1. Sequencing was performed on Tregs sorted from blood. The sequence was collected from a human donor in good health. For the CDR3, the DNA is TGTGCCACAAGGGGCGGGACAGGGGATCGTCGCGAGCAGTACTTC. Its protein product is CATRGGTGDRREQYF.